This record covers a single T cell receptor beta chain. A junction end diverges from the germline sequence, so it may reflect a read error. Indicated treatment: some 19 received Ad26.COV2.S at low or high dose, single or two shots; about five received placebo; per-sample allocation not given. At day 63 after the first vaccine or placebo injection, samples were drawn. The data stem from a study of Ad26.COV2.S vaccination and SARS-CoV-2 variants. Background on the study: Each vaccinee took Ad26.COV2.S intramuscularly, once or twice 56 days apart.

Profiled with immunoSEQ multiplex PCR; TCRdb holds only in-frame clones, not every one. Of more than 400,000 clones listed, roughly 90% are singletons. The CDR3 is 13 amino acids. Germline V gene lookup returns CDR1 SSHAT and CDR2 FNYEAQ (reference sequence). The sequence was collected from a person aged 18 to 59 who received the Ad26.COV2.S COVID-19 vaccine or a placebo. Material: peripheral blood, obtained in a trial of Ad26.COV2.S vaccine versus placebo. The chain couples TRBV7-7 to TRBJ1-1, with TRBD1 as a possible D gene (5 bases). The CDR3 DNA sequence: TGTGCTAGCAGACTTCGGGGGGACACTGAAGCTTTCTTT. This sequence encodes CASRLRGDTEAFF.